The clone carrying this T cell receptor beta chain was counted only a few times. This sample was taken from a study of CD8 T cells in ankylosing spondylitis. This CDR3 has 15 residues. Trimming took 6 bases from V and 1 from J; bases not matched to a gene: 6. Germline V lookup: CDR1 DFQATT, CDR2 SNEGSKA (reference sequence). Each TCR beta library was made by quantitative 5'-RACE that incorporated molecular barcodes. Each CDR3 protein gets one entry after TCRdb re-called the 5' RACE reads with MiXCR. The table has more than 200,000 distinct CDR3 sequences, roughly 25% seen once. This TCR was sampled from a male donor with ankylosing spondylitis or in good health (not recorded which). Sequenced input: blood, either unsorted or a sorted T cell fraction (not recorded which). V and J are TRBV20-1 and TRBJ2-3; 11 nucleotides line up with TRBD2. The CDR3 loop is CSAPTSGGGTDTQYF. The CDR3, as DNA: TGCAGTGCCCCCACTAGCGGGGGCGGCACAGATACGCAGTATTTT.